These T cell receptor beta chains were read from a single sample in a study of blood T cell repertoires in COVID-19. Assay used: immunoSEQ multiplex PCR; TCRdb lists only in-frame clones, some missing. The table has about 260,000 clones, about 90% seen once. The sequencing input was PBMCs or T cells enriched from blood (not recorded which). Receptors were obtained from a man aged 45-60 years who had been exposed to COVID-19. Each CDR3 is given without its conserved first and last residue. Size values are once, few and many counts, or a class for expanded clones, and some rows have none.

ASSLRGSNQPQH | once | TRBV27
ASSEWLLGFF | . | TRBV25-1
ASSYAGIAGYT | . | TRBV6-6
ASCPGLACQTQY | . | TRBV28
ASSHGELREQY | . | TRBV3-1/TRBV3-2
ASSQLKGQGDYNEQF | . | TRBV5-4
ASSLGTSPDTQY | . | TRBV11-3
ASSSEIEAF | . | TRBV5-1
ASRTGLWGEQF | . | TRBV28
ATSDPTGITDTQY | . | TRBV24-1
ASSPSGFTDTQY | . | TRBV18
ASSLPSDPKQF | . | TRBV6-1
ASSEVAGLQPQH | . | TRBV2